This T cell receptor (beta chain) was identified during a study of metastatic and nonmetastatic thyroid tumors. About the study: Both malignant and benign thyroid patients supplied peripheral blood and tumor or nodule tissue samples, across which the repertoires of these patients were then compared.

In its sample, this clone was seen many times. Its antigen is as yet unknown. Each patient came to thyroid surgery without any prior treatment (of any kind). Methods used by the authors: Between-group CDR3 differences, defined by clinicopathological status, yielded a distant-metastasis classifier for papillary thyroid cancer. TCRdb ran MiXCR on the PCR reads. TCRdb's processing, not the authors', yielded these V and J calls. The table includes 35,000 to 40,000 clones, under 25% detected once. Study findings and constraints: Relative to benign nodules, malignant thyroid tumors were reportedly characterized by significantly elevated TCR beta diversity in blood and tumor.

The clonotype comes from a female donor with papillary thyroid cancer or a benign thyroid nodule (not recorded which). Some clones in this sample may be carry-over from other donors' samples. Material: blood.

The CDR3 DNA follows: TGTGCCAGCAGCTTAACGGACAGGGGGGTGTGGGGCTACACCTTC. It yields the protein CASSLTDRGVWGYTF. V and J are TRBV5-4 and TRBJ1-2; 10 bases are shared with TRBD1. The CDR3 has 15 residues. The V gene end was trimmed by 2 bases and the J gene end by 8 bases; junction bases not matched to a gene: 9. From germline, CDR1 is SGHNT and CDR2 YYREEE (reference sequence). Drawing the rest from reference TRBV5-4 and TRBJ1-2, the complete variable domain is ETGVTQSPTHLIKTRGQQVTLRCSSQSGHNTVSWYQQALGQGPQFIFQYYREEENGRGNFPPRFSGLQFPNYSSELNVNALELDDSALYLCASSLTDRGVWGYTFGSGTRLTVV.